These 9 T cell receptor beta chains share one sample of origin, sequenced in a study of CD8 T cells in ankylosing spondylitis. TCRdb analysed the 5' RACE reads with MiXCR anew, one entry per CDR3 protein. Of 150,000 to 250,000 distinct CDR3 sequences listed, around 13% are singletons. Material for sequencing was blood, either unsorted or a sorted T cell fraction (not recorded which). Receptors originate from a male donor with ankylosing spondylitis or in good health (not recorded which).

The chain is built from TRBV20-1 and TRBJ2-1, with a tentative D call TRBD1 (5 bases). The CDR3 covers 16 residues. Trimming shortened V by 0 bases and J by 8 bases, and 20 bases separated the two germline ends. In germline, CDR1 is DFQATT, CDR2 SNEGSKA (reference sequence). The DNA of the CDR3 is TGCAGTGCTAGAGATTTAGGCAGGGCCCGGGTCGATGAGCAGTTCTTC. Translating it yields CSARDLGRARVDEQFF.

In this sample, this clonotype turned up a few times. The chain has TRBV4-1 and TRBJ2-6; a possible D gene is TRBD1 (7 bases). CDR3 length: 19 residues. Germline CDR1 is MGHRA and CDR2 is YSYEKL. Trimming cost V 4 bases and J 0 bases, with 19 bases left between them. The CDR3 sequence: CASSLLGGTDYSGANVLTF. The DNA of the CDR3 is TGCGCCAGCAGCCTCCTTGGGGGGACAGATTACTCTGGGGCCAACGTCCTGACTTTC.

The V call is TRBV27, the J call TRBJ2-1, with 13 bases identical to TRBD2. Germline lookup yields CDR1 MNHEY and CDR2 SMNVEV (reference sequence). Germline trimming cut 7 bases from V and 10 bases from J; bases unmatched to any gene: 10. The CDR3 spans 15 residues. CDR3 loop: CASTVGTSGKGEQFF. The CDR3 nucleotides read TGTGCCAGCACCGTGGGGACTAGCGGGAAGGGCGAGCAGTTCTTC.

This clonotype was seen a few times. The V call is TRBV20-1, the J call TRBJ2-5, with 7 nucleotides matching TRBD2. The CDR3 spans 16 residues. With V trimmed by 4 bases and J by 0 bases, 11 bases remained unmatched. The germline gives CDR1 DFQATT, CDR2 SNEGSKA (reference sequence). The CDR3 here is CSATLGPREYQETQYF. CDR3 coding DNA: TGCAGTGCTACCCTCGGGCCGCGGGAGTACCAAGAGACCCAGTACTTC.

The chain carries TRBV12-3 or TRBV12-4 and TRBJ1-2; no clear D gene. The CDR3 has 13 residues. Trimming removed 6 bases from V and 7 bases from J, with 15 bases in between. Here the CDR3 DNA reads TGTGCCAGCAGCCTGGGTCACTCCTCTGGCTACACCTTC. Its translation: CASSLGHSSGYTF.

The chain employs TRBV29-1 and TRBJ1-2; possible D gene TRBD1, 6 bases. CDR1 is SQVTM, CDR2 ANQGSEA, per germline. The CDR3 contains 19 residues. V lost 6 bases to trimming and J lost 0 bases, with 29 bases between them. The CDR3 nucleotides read TGCAGCGTCTACCGGGACACAACGCCCCCAGGGGAGGCTAACTATGGCTACACCTTC. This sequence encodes CSVYRDTTPPGEANYGYTF.

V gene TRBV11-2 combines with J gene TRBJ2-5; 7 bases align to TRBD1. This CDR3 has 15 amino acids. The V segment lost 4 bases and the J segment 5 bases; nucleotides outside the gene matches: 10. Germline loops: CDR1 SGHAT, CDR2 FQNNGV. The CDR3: CASSYTGAQRETQYF. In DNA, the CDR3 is TGTGCCAGCAGCTACACAGGGGCCCAGAGGGAGACCCAGTACTTC.

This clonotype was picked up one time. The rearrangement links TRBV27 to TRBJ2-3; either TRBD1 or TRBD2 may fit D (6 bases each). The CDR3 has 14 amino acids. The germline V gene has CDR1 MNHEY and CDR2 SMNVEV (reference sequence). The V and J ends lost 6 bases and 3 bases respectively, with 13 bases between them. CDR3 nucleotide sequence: TGTGCCAGCAGGCCCTTAGGGGGGACAGATACGCAGTATTTT. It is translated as CASRPLGGTDTQYF.

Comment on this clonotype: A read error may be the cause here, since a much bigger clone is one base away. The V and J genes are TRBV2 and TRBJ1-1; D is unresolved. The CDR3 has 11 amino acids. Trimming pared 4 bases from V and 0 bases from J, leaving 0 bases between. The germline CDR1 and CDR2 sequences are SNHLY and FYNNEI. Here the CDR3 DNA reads TGTGCCAGCAGTGTGAACACTGAAGCTTTCTTT. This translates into CASSVNTEAFF.